This TCR beta chain came from a study of cytomegalovirus exposure and HLA in healthy donors (dated 2017 in TCRdb). Study-wide context: The roughly 650 repertoires of the first cohort and the 110 or so validation repertoires were produced on the same platform, according to a later analysis. The study aimed to test whether cataloging public T cell receptors could reveal signatures of past pathogen exposure. Along with the roughly 710-subject first cohort, a separate validation cohort of around 120 different subjects was used. High-throughput TCR immunosequencing, statistical association of individual TCRs with disease status, and machine learning were combined to predict cytomegalovirus infection status. Study-level results and caveats: A later analysis lacked HLA typing for the validation cohort, so it scored co-occurrence in that cohort across all 120 repertoires. While some public TCRs were present in many individuals, most TCR sequences turned up only very rarely across donors. It was suggested by the authors that the approach could potentially be generalized to other disease states and immunological phenotypes. In a later analysis, TCRs clustered in the first cohort were found to also tend to co-occur in the 120 validation repertoires, with approximately 93% of cluster scores above 0. The study gave a list of roughly 150 TCR beta chains associated with cytomegalovirus. The classifier was reported to diagnose cytomegalovirus status with high specificity and sensitivity in both the original cohort and the validation cohort. In vitro tests confirmed that a few of the cytomegalovirus-associated TCR beta chains recognize cytomegalovirus antigens.

About this clone: It has no known antigen specificity. No base quality values were provided; no much bigger clone lies one nucleotide off.

Library preparation employed the immunoSEQ multiplex PCR assay. Processing in the source paper ran as follows. A statistical classification framework was built to diagnose cytomegalovirus status from the catalog of TCR beta chain sequences. Sourced from immuneACCESS, this table was stored by TCRdb with only in-frame sequences that have V and J called. A share of the clones is absent; for the studies checked, an unresolved V gene accounts for under half, and the remainder has no known explanation. The V and J calls and clone size come from that table; D and trimming were worked out from the DNA. Present in this sample are about 400,000 clones, just over 85% of which were seen just once. The ten largest clonotypes hold 0.83% of the sample. The CDR3 sequence holds 16 residues, the cysteine and phenylalanine included. Just CDR3 DNA is preserved here, 48 bases in frame from base 1. V trim: 2 bases; J trim: 4 bases; unmatched bases: 1. Taken from the germline V gene (reference sequence), the CDR1 and CDR2 loops are LNHDA and SQIVND.

The donors were included in the validation cohort of some 120 subjects, a group kept apart from the roughly 700-subject first cohort. Sequenced: PBMCs. The sequence was obtained from a woman in her late teens or twenties in good health and CMV-seronegative. The chain couples TRBV19 to TRBJ2-2, and 13 junction bases match TRBD2. This receptor has the CDR3 CASSITSGRATGELFF. The DNA sequence follows: TGTGCCAGTAGTATAACTAGCGGGAGGGCCACCGGGGAGCTGTTTTTT.